This paragraph reports one T cell receptor beta chain. This specimen comes from a study of identical twins. This CDR3 is built from 15 residues. The V end was cut by 0 bases, the J end by 0 bases, with 7 bases between. Germline V gene data show CDR1 as SGHRS and CDR2 as YFSETQ. TCRdb re-analysed the 5' RACE reads in MiXCR, keeping a single row per CDR3 protein. The data hold 350,000 to 450,000 distinct CDR3 sequences, with about 18% observed a single time. Sample: naive T cells sorted from blood. The rearrangement links TRBV5-1 to TRBJ2-1; D remains unclear. The source of this sequence is a man aged 50 or older in good health. The CDR3 region has the DNA TGCGCCAGCAGCTTGGACTGGAGCTCCTACAATGAGCAGTTCTTC. Translation: CASSLDWSSYNEQFF.